The T cell receptor beta chain under discussion was sequenced for a study of T-cell memory formation after mild COVID-19. Study results and limitations: Among clones contracting day 15 to 85, CD4/CD8 was balanced, whereas later expanders leaned CD4+.

TCRdb used MiXCR to reprocess the 5' RACE reads, holding one entry per CDR3 protein. This table has some 300,000 distinct CDR3 sequences, approximately 19% appearing once. This clonotype was counted only a few times. Antigen: not known. The CDR3 is 17 residues long. Deletions cut 7 bases from V and 2 bases from J, with 22 bases between. This sequence was found in a man younger than 30 who had mild COVID-19 (a few samples of this study predate the infection). Cell type and time point are not known. Sequencing input: PBMCs or a T cell subset sorted from them (not recorded which). The chain is built from TRBV12-3 or TRBV12-4 and TRBJ2-3; tentatively, D is TRBD2 (7 bases). The CDR3 DNA is TGTGCCAGCAATCCTCCGTGGGGGGGCCGGGTCACAGATACGCAGTATTTT. Its translation: CASNPPWGGRVTDTQYF.